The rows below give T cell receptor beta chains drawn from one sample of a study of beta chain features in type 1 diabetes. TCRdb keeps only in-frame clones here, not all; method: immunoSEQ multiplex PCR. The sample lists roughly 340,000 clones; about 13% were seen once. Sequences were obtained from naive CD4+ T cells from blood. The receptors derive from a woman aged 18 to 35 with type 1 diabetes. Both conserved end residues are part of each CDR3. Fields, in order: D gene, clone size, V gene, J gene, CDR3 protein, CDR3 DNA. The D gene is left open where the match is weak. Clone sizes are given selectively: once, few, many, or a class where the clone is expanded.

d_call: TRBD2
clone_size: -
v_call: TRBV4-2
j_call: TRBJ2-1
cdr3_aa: CASSQQMGGLAGGPYNEQFF
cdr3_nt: TGTGCCAGCAGCCAACAAATGGGGGGACTAGCGGGAGGGCCGTACAATGAGCAGTTCTTC

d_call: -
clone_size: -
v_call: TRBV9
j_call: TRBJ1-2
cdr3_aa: CASSVASRGGGYTF
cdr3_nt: TGTGCCAGCAGCGTAGCGTCAAGGGGAGGTGGCTACACCTTC

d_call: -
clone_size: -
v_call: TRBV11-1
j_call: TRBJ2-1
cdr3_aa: CASSLQGLHSYNEQFF
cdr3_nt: TGTGCCAGCAGCCTACAGGGACTACACTCCTACAATGAGCAGTTCTTC

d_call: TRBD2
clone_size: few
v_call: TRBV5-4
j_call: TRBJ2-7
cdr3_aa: CASRIAGGPRDEQYF
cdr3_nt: TGTGCCAGCAGGATAGCGGGAGGGCCTCGGGACGAGCAGTACTTC

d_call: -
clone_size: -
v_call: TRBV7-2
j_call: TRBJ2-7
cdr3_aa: CASSLDSSYEQYF
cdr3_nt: TGTGCCAGCAGCTTAGACTCATCCTACGAGCAGTACTTC

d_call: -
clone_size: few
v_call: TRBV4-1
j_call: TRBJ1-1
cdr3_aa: CASSQWRAGTEAFF
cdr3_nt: TGCGCCAGCAGCCAATGGAGGGCGGGCACTGAAGCTTTCTTT

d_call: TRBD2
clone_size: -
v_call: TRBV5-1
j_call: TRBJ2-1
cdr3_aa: CASSLEASGRANEQFF
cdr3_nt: TGCGCCAGCAGCTTGGAAGCTAGCGGGAGGGCAAATGAGCAGTTCTTC

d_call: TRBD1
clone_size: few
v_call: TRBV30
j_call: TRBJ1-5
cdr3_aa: CAWDSGTGIQPQHF
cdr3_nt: TGTGCCTGGGATTCCGGGACAGGGATTCAGCCCCAGCATTTT

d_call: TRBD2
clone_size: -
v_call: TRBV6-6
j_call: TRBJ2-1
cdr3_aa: CATAGTINEQFF
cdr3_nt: TGTGCCACCGCCGGGACTATTAATGAGCAGTTCTTC

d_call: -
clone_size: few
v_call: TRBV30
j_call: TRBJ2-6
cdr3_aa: CAWTGLPSGANVLTF
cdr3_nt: TGTGCCTGGACGGGACTCCCCTCTGGGGCCAACGTCCTGACTTTC

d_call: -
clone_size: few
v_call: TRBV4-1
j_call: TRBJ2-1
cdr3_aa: CASSLVGLVSYNEQFF
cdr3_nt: TGCGCCAGCAGCCTTGTGGGACTGGTCTCCTACAATGAGCAGTTCTTC

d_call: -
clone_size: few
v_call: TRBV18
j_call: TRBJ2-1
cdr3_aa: CASSPISYNEQFF
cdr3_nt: TGTGCCAGCTCACCTATCTCCTACAATGAGCAGTTCTTC

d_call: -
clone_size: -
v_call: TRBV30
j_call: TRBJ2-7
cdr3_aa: CAWSPQGSPYEQYF
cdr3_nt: TGTGCCTGGAGCCCTCAGGGGTCCCCCTACGAGCAGTACTTC

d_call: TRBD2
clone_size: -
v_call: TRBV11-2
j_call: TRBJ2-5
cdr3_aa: CASSPWTSGRAQETQYF
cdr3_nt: TGTGCCAGCAGCCCCTGGACTAGCGGGAGGGCCCAAGAGACCCAGTACTTC

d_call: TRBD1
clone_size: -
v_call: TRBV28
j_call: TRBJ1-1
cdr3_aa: CASSSGQGGSYEAFF
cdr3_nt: TGTGCCAGCAGCTCTGGACAGGGGGGGAGTTATGAAGCTTTCTTT

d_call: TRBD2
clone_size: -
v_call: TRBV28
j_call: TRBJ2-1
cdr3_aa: CASSTSSGSYYNEQFF
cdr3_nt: TGTGCCAGCAGTACATCTAGCGGGAGTTACTACAATGAGCAGTTCTTC

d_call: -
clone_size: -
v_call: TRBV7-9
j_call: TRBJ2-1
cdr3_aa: CASSLSYFEQFF
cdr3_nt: TGTGCCAGCAGCTTATCGTACTTTGAGCAGTTCTTC

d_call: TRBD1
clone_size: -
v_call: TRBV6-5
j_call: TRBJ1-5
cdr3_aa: CASSLTGTGNQPQHF
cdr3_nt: TGTGCCAGCAGTCTCACCGGGACAGGGAATCAGCCCCAGCATTTT

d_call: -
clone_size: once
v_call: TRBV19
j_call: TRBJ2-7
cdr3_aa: CASSIRGGSSYEQYF
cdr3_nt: TGTGCCAGTAGTATTAGGGGGGGAAGCTCCTACGAGCAGTACTTC

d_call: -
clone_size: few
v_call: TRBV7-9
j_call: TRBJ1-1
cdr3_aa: CASSLGSGETEAFF
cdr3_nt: TGTGCCAGCAGCTTAGGTAGCGGAGAGACTGAAGCTTTCTTT

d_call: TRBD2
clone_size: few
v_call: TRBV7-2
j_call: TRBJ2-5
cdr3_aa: CASSLVTSGQETQYF
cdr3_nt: TGTGCCAGCAGCTTAGTCACTAGCGGGCAAGAGACCCAGTACTTC

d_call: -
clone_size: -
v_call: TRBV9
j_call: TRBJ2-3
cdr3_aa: CASSVDRTQYF
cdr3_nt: TGTGCCAGCAGCGTTGATCGGACGCAGTATTTT

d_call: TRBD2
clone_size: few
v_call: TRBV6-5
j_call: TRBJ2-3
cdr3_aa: CASSYGRGGDTQYF
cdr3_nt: TGTGCCAGCAGTTACGGTCGGGGGGGAGATACGCAGTATTTT

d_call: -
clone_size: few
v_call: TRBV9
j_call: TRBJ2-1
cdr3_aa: CASSVELAAPYNEQFF
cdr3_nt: TGTGCCAGCAGCGTAGAACTAGCAGCACCCTACAATGAGCAGTTCTTC

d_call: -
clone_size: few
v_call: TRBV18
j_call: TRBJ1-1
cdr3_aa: CASSPQTVESTEAFF
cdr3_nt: TGTGCCAGCTCTCCTCAGACAGTCGAGAGCACTGAAGCTTTCTTT

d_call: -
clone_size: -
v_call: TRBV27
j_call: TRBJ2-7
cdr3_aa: CASSFGYEQYF
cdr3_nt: TGTGCCAGCAGTTTCGGCTACGAGCAGTACTTC

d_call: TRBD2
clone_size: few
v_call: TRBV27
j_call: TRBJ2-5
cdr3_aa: CASSLSGRDAPSGEYF
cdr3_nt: TGTGCCAGCAGTTTATCGGGGAGGGACGCCCCGTCGGGGGAGTACTTC

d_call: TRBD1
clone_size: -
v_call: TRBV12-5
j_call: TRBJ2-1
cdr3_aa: CASGPHGQGAVNEQFF
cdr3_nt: TGTGCTAGTGGTCCCCACGGACAGGGGGCCGTTAATGAGCAGTTCTTC

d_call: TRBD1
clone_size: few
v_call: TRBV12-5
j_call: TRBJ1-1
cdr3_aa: CASGLAPKTGGLQTEAFF
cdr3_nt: TGTGCTAGTGGTTTGGCACCTAAGACAGGGGGCCTACAAACTGAAGCTTTCTTT

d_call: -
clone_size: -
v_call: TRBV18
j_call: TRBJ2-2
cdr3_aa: CASSPGQNTGELFF
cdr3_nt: TGTGCCAGCTCACCGGGACAGAACACCGGGGAGCTGTTTTTT

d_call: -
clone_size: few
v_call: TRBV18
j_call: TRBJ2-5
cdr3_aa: CASSPSSHQETQYF
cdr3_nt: TGTGCCAGCTCACCTTCTAGCCACCAAGAGACCCAGTACTTC

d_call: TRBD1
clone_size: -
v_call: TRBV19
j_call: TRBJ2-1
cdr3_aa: CASSTGTGSYNEQFF
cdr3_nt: TGTGCCAGTAGTACCGGGACAGGGAGTTACAATGAGCAGTTCTTC

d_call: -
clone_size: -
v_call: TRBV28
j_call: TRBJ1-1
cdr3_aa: CASSLVGTEAFF
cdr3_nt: TGTGCCAGCAGTTTGGTCGGCACTGAAGCTTTCTTT

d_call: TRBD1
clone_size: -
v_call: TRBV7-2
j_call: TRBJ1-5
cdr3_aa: CASSSQGPNSNQPQHF
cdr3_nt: TGTGCCAGCAGCTCACAGGGGCCCAATAGCAATCAGCCCCAGCATTTT

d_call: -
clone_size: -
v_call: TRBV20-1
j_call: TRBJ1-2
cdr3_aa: CSASPSDGYTF
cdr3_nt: TGCAGTGCTAGCCCATCGGATGGCTACACCTTC

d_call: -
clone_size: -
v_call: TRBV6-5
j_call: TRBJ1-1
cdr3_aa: CASSYSSSRAGTEAFF
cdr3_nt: TGTGCCAGCAGTTACTCTTCGTCAAGGGCAGGGACTGAAGCTTTCTTT

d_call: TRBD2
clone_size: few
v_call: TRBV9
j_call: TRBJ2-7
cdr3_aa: CASSVAGGDSSYEQYF
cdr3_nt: TGTGCCAGCAGCGTAGCGGGAGGAGATTCCTCCTACGAGCAGTACTTC

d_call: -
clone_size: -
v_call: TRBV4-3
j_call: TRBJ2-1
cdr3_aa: CASSQAVAARGENEQFF
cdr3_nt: TGCGCCAGCAGCCAAGCCGTAGCGGCTCGAGGGGAGAATGAGCAGTTCTTC

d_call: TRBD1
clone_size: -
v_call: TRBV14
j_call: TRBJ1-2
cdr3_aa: CASSPGQVYGYTF
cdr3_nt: TGTGCCAGCAGTCCCGGACAGGTCTATGGCTACACCTTC

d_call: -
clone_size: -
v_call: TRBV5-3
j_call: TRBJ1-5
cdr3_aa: CARSLRRGPQHF
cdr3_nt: TGTGCCAGAAGCTTGCGCCGGGGGCCCCAGCATTTT

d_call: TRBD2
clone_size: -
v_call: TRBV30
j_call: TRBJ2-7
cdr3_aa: CAWIRTSGSYEQYF
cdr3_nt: TGTGCCTGGATCAGGACTAGCGGCTCCTACGAGCAGTACTTC

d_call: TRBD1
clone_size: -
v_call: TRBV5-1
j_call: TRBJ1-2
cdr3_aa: CASSLDPGTVYGYTF
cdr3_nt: TGCGCCAGCAGCTTGGATCCCGGGACAGTCTATGGCTACACCTTC

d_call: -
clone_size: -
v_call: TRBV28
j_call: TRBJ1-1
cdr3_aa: CASSSGGSSGSWFF
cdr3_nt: TGTGCCAGCAGTTCGGGGGGAAGCTCGGGGAGCTGGTTCTTT

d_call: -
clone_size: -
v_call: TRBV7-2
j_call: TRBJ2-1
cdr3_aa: CASSPFRGGNEQFF
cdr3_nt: TGTGCCAGCAGCCCCTTCAGGGGAGGGAATGAGCAGTTCTTC

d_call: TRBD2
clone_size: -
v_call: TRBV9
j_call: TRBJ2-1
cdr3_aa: CASSPGTTSGSPEQFF
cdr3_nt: TGTGCCAGCAGCCCCGGAACGACTAGCGGGAGCCCTGAGCAGTTCTTC

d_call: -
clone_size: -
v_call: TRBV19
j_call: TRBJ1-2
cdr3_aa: CASSKIVGGYTF
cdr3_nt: TGTGCCAGTAGTAAAATCGTGGGCGGCTACACCTTC

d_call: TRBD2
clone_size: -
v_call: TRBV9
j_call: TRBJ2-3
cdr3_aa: CASSLRGRASTDTQYF
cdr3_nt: TGTGCCAGCAGCCTCCGGGGGAGGGCTAGCACAGATACGCAGTATTTT

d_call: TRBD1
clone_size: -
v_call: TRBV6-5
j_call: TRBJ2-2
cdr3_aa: CASSNRGPTGELFF
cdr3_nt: TGTGCCAGCAGTAACAGGGGGCCCACCGGGGAGCTGTTTTTT

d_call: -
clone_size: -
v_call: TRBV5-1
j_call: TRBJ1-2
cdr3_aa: CASSLQGVNYGYTF
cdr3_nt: TGCGCCAGCAGTCTACAGGGAGTGAACTATGGCTACACCTTC

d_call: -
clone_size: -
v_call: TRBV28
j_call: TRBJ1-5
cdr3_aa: CASSFLSQPQHF
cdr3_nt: TGTGCCAGCAGTTTTCTATCCCAGCCCCAGCATTTT

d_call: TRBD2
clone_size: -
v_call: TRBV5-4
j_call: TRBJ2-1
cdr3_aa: CASSEKTSIEQFF
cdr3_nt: TGTGCCAGCAGCGAAAAGACTAGCATTGAGCAGTTCTTC

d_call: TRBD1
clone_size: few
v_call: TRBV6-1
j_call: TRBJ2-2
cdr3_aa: CASRGTGNTGELFF
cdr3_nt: TGTGCCAGCAGGGGGACAGGGAACACCGGGGAGCTGTTTTTT

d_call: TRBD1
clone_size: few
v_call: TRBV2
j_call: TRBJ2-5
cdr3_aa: CASSEGRGTGFETQYF
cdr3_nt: TGTGCCAGCAGTGAAGGCCGCGGGACAGGTTTTGAGACCCAGTACTTC

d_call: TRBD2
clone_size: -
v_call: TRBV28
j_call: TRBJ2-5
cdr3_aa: CASSSGTSGRETQYF
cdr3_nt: TGTGCCAGCAGTTCCGGGACTAGCGGCAGAGAGACCCAGTACTTC

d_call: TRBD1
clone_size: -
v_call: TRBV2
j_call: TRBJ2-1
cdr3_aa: CASSRATGVEQFF
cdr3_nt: TGTGCCAGCAGCCGCGCTACAGGGGTCGAGCAGTTCTTC